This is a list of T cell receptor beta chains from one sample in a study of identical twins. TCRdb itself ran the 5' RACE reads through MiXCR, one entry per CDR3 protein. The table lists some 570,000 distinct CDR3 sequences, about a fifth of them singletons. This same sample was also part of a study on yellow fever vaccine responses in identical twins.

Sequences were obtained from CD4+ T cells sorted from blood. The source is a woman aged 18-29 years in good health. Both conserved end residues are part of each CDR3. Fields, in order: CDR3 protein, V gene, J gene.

CDR3: CASSLVEGLAYQETQYF; V: TRBV11-2; J: TRBJ2-5
CDR3: CAIGWGGYEQYF; V: TRBV12-3/TRBV12-4; J: TRBJ2-7
CDR3: CASSNGGTEAFF; V: TRBV2; J: TRBJ1-1
CDR3: CASSPGGSSTGELFF; V: TRBV5-1; J: TRBJ2-2
CDR3: CASSAFATNEKLFF; V: TRBV11-2; J: TRBJ1-4
CDR3: CASSSTSGRGDTQYF; V: TRBV7-9; J: TRBJ2-3
CDR3: CASSFGMGGEKLFF; V: TRBV7-8; J: TRBJ1-4
CDR3: CSVGTGTGGGGELFF; V: TRBV29-1; J: TRBJ2-2
CDR3: CSAPRDYPYEQYF; V: TRBV20-1; J: TRBJ2-7
CDR3: CASARRGGNTEAFF; V: TRBV6-1; J: TRBJ1-1
CDR3: CATSDPGGGGSYNEQFF; V: TRBV24-1; J: TRBJ2-1
CDR3: CASSRLPRELFF; V: TRBV28; J: TRBJ2-2
CDR3: CASSLDLLQETQYF; V: TRBV12-3/TRBV12-4; J: TRBJ2-5
CDR3: CASSPPRTGGRNEQFF; V: TRBV18; J: TRBJ2-1
CDR3: CASSLRGLEQYF; V: TRBV5-1; J: TRBJ2-7
CDR3: CASSSPAGGPADTQYF; V: TRBV6-2/TRBV6-3; J: TRBJ2-3
CDR3: CAISESVGITYNEQFF; V: TRBV10-3; J: TRBJ2-1
CDR3: CASSLDVGTSGLTFYNEQFF; V: TRBV10-2; J: TRBJ2-1
CDR3: CASSLVPSTKEQFF; V: TRBV11-2; J: TRBJ2-1
CDR3: CASSPGPMNTEAFF; V: TRBV18; J: TRBJ1-1
CDR3: CASSYSVSGRQETQYF; V: TRBV6-5; J: TRBJ2-5
CDR3: CASSQGLSSLNPGELFF; V: TRBV3-1; J: TRBJ2-2
CDR3: CSARGAPSSYNEQFF; V: TRBV20-1; J: TRBJ2-1
CDR3: CASRRNSNYGYTF; V: TRBV12-3/TRBV12-4; J: TRBJ1-2
CDR3: CASSQGGPLEKLFF; V: TRBV3-1; J: TRBJ1-4
CDR3: CASSLKGGSFVAKNIQYF; V: TRBV12-3/TRBV12-4; J: TRBJ2-4
CDR3: CASKGYSGEQFF; V: TRBV6-5; J: TRBJ2-1
CDR3: CASSSHRGTDTQYF; V: TRBV11-3; J: TRBJ2-3
CDR3: CSARDLSGGVAEAFF; V: TRBV20-1; J: TRBJ1-1
CDR3: CAISGGTEVTGELFF; V: TRBV10-3; J: TRBJ2-2
CDR3: CASSMTRRHSNQPQHF; V: TRBV19; J: TRBJ1-5
CDR3: CASSPGPLAGGRDTQYF; V: TRBV7-9; J: TRBJ2-3
CDR3: CASSTGAGFYEQYF; V: TRBV6-1; J: TRBJ2-7
CDR3: CASSQLAGVTSYEQYF; V: TRBV4-1; J: TRBJ2-7
CDR3: CASSSDPKGGYGYTF; V: TRBV3-1; J: TRBJ1-2
CDR3: CSARGTPGLAFSEQFF; V: TRBV20-1; J: TRBJ2-1
CDR3: CASSLAKTGGGEQFF; V: TRBV5-1; J: TRBJ2-1
CDR3: CASSKDSYNEQFF; V: TRBV5-1; J: TRBJ2-1
CDR3: CASSLGRGVTEPQHF; V: TRBV7-8; J: TRBJ1-5
CDR3: CASSQEYSGNTIYF; V: TRBV5-5; J: TRBJ1-3
CDR3: CASSASDNEQFF; V: TRBV7-2; J: TRBJ2-1
CDR3: CASSTPHGSRTEAFF; V: TRBV12-3/TRBV12-4; J: TRBJ1-1
CDR3: CATSDSGTGNTEAFF; V: TRBV24-1; J: TRBJ1-1
CDR3: CASSQQGPPNEQFF; V: TRBV3-1; J: TRBJ2-1
CDR3: CASSSRENTEAFF; V: TRBV12-3/TRBV12-4; J: TRBJ1-1
CDR3: CASSQSLGGNTIYF; V: TRBV3-1; J: TRBJ1-3
CDR3: CASSPDRAHTDTQYF; V: TRBV2; J: TRBJ2-3
CDR3: CASSPVTGTGGRNEQYF; V: TRBV23-1; J: TRBJ2-7
CDR3: CASSRAGLGTEAFF; V: TRBV18; J: TRBJ1-1
CDR3: CASSPTFGDYEQYF; V: TRBV3-1; J: TRBJ2-7
CDR3: CASSPRGTRNNEQFF; V: TRBV28; J: TRBJ2-1